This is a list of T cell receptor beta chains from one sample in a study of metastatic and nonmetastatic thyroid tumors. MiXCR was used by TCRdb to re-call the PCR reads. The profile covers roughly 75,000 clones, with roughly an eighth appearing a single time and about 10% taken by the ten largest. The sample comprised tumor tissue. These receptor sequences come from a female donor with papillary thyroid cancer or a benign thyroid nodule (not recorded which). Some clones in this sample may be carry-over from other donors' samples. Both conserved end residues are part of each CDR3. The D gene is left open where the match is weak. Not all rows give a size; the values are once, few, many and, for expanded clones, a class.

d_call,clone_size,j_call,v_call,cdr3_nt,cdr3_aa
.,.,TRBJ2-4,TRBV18,TGTGCCAGCTCACCACGCTTTGGGATGAATTCCCAAAACATTCAGTACTTC,CASSPRFGMNSQNIQYF
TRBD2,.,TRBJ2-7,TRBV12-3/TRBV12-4,TGTGCCAGCAGGTGGACTAGCGGGAGGGTTAGCGAGCAGTACTTC,CASRWTSGRVSEQYF
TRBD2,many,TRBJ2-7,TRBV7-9,TGTGCCAGCAGCTCCTCCGGGACTATCCCTTACGAGCAGTACTTC,CASSSSGTIPYEQYF
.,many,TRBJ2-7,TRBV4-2,TGTGCCAGCAGCCAAGATTTAGGGCCTTCCTACGAGCAGTACTTC,CASSQDLGPSYEQYF
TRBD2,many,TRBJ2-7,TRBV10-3,TGTGCCATCACCGAGCGGGGAAGCTCCTACGAGCAGTACTTC,CAITERGSSYEQYF
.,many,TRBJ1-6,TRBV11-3,TGTGCCAGCAGCTGGGGCAGCGGCCCGAATTCACCCCTCCACTTT,CASSWGSGPNSPLHF
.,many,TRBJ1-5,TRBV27,TGTGCCAGCAGTTTTCTCGGGGTAGATCAGCCCCAGCATTTT,CASSFLGVDQPQHF
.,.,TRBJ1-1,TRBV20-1,TGCAGTGCGAGTACAGGGTGGGCTGAAGCTTTCTTC,CSASTGWAEAFF
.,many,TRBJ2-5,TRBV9,TGTGCCAGCAGCGTAGCGGCTAGCTGGGAGACCCAGTACTTC,CASSVAASWETQYF
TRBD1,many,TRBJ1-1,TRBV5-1,TGCGCCAGCAGCTCAGGGGGCCGGGGCACTGAAGCTTTCTTT,CASSSGGRGTEAFF
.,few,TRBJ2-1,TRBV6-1,TGTGCCACCGCGGAGCGTCCTTCTAGCAATGAGCAGTTCTTC,CATAERPSSNEQFF
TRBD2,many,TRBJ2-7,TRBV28,TGTGCCAGCAGTTCATTAGCGGGATCCTACGAGCAGTACTTC,CASSSLAGSYEQYF
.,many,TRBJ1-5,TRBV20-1,TGCAGTGCTAGAGGGACAAACGAGAATCAGCCCCAGCATTTT,CSARGTNENQPQHF
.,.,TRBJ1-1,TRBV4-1,TGCGCCAGCAGCCAAGATGGCGGGAGGCCTGGGAACACTGAAGCTTTCTTT,CASSQDGGRPGNTEAFF
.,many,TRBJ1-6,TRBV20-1,TGCAGTGCAACACCCCGAATGCAGGCCTATAATTCACCCCTCCACTTT,CSATPRMQAYNSPLHF
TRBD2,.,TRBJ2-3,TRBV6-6,TGTGCCAGCAGTTACTCGTCTAGCGGGAGTCGCGATACGCAGTATTTT,CASSYSSSGSRDTQYF
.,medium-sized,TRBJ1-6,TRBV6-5,TGTGCCAGCAGTTACGGCGGGGCTAATTCACCCCTCCACTTT,CASSYGGANSPLHF
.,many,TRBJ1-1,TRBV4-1,TGCGCCAGCAGCTTCGAGCGGAGGAACACTGAAGCTTTCTTT,CASSFERRNTEAFF
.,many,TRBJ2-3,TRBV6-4,TGTGCCAGCAGTCGCCGTCTTTGGGCCGACAGGATTAACACAGATACGCAGTATTTT,CASSRRLWADRINTDTQYF
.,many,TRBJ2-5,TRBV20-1,TGCAGTGCTAGAGAGTCTCTCGCGGGTTATGGAGAGACCCAGTACTTC,CSARESLAGYGETQYF
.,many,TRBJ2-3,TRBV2,TGTGCCAGCAGTGAAAGGTCCACAGATACGCAGTATTTT,CASSERSTDTQYF
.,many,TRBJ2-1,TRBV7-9,TGTGCCAGCAGCTTAGTGGAGACCTACTACAATGAGCAGTTCTTC,CASSLVETYYNEQFF
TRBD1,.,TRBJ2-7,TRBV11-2,TGTGCCAGCAGCTTAGACAGGGGGACAGAGCAGTACTTC,CASSLDRGTEQYF
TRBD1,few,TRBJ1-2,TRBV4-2,TGTGCCAGCAGCCAAGACAGGGGGCCAGGAGGCTACACCTTC,CASSQDRGPGGYTF
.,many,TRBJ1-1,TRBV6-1,TGTGCCAGCAGTAGCGGGGTCGTCGTGCACACTGAAGCTTTCTTT,CASSSGVVVHTEAFF
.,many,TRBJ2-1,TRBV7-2,TGTGGCAGCAGCCAGAGGGTTGAGCAGTTCTTC,CGSSQRVEQFF
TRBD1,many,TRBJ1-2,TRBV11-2,TGTGCCAGCAGCCCAGACTACAGGGGCTATGGCTACACCTTC,CASSPDYRGYGYTF
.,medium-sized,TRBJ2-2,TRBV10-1,TGCGCCAGCAGTGAGGGGGGCGGGGAGCTGTTTTTT,CASSEGGGELFF
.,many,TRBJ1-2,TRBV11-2,TGTGCCAGCAGCTTTGACAACTATGGCTACACCTTC,CASSFDNYGYTF
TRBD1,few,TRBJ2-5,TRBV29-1,TGCAGCGCTTTGACAGGGTTGGAGGAGACCCAGTACTTC,CSALTGLEETQYF
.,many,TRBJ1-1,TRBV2,TGTGCCAGCAGTCACCCGGGCATGAACACTGAAGCTTTCTTT,CASSHPGMNTEAFF
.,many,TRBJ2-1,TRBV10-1,TGCGCCAGCAGTGAGTCTCGGGGGAGGTGGAATGAGCAGTTCTTC,CASSESRGRWNEQFF
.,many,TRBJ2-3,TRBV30,TGTGCCTGGAGTGGACTAGGTAGCTGGGATACGCAGTATTTT,CAWSGLGSWDTQYF
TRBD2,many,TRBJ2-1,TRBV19,TGTGCCAGTAGGAGGACGGCGGGAGTAAAATACAATGAGCAGTTCTTC,CASRRTAGVKYNEQFF
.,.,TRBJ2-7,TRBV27,TGTGCCAGCAGTTTCGTCGGAGGGGGAGAGCAGTACTTC,CASSFVGGGEQYF
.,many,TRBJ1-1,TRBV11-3,TGTGCCAGCAGCCAAGGACAGAACACTGAAGCTTTCTTT,CASSQGQNTEAFF
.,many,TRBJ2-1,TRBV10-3,TGTGCCATCAAGGTCGCGGAGAGGGGCAATGAGCAGTTCTTC,CAIKVAERGNEQFF
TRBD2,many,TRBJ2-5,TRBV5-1,TGCGCCAGCAGCTTAGGACTAGCGGGAGAGGAGACCCAGTACTTC,CASSLGLAGEETQYF
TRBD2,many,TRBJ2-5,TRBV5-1,TGCGCCAGCAGCCAGGGACTAGCGGGAGGCCAAGAGACCCAGTACTTC,CASSQGLAGGQETQYF
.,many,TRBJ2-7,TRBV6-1,TGTGCCAGCAGGTCGTGGGGCTCCGACGAGCAGTACTTC,CASRSWGSDEQYF
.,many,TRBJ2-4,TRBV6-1,TGTGCCAGCAGCAACATACTCTCAGGTAGATGGGCCAAAAACATTCAGTACTTC,CASSNILSGRWAKNIQYF
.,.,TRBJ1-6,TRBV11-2,TGTGCCAGCGGCTTGGGCTGGCCAGCAGATAATTCACCCCTCCACTTT,CASGLGWPADNSPLHF
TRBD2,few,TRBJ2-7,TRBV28,TGCGCCAGCAGGGGACTATCGGGAGGGCCGGTGTACGAGCAGTACTTC,CASRGLSGGPVYEQYF
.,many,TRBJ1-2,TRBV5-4,TGTGCCAGCAGCCTTGCAGGGCGCCTAAACTATGGCTACACCTTC,CASSLAGRLNYGYTF
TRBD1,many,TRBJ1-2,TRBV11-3,TGTGCCAGCAGCTTTGGCCAGGGGGCTCGTGGCTACACCTTC,CASSFGQGARGYTF
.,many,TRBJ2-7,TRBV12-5,TGTGCTAGTGGTCCACCGGACGTAATCTACGAGCAGTACTTC,CASGPPDVIYEQYF
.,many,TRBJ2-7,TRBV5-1,TGCGCCAGCAGCGTACTCCGGGACGAAGGCGAGCAGTACTTC,CASSVLRDEGEQYF
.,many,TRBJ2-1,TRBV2,TGTGCCAGCAGTGAATTTGGGCCGCAGTTCTTC,CASSEFGPQFF
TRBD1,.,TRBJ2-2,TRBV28,TGTGCCTGCAGTTTAACCGTGACAGGGGGTCCCGGGGAGCTGTTTTTT,CACSLTVTGGPGELFF
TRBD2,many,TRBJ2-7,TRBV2,TGTGCCAGCAGTGAAGGGAGCGGGAGTTGGTCGCGCGAGCAGTACTTC,CASSEGSGSWSREQYF